Described below is a single T cell receptor beta chain sequence and its context. At one of its ends the junction is not consistent with the germline gene, which may arise from a read error. The template was RNA from unsorted bulk tissue. The normal lung tissue was taken more than 3 cm from the tumor edge. TCRbeta libraries were built with three rounds of nested PCR, modified from ARM-PCR. Each CDR3 protein gets one entry after TCRdb re-called the multiplex PCR reads with MiXCR. Counted here are about 77,000 distinct CDR3 sequences, around 76% occurring once; the ten biggest clones make up 30% to 50%. Germline-derived CDR1 and CDR2 are SGHNT and YENEEA. The CDR3 spans 15 residues. The data are from a study of tumor and adjacent non-tumor tissue in lung cancer.

This TCR came from a man between 65 and 79 years old with non-small cell lung cancer. The specimen was distant non-tumor lung tissue. The chain joins TRBV11-3 to TRBJ2-3; D is uncertain. The DNA of the CDR3 is TGTGCCAGCACCCGTAGGGAAGTATGCACTGATACGCAGTATTTT. Translation: CASTRREVCTDTQYF.